These T cell receptor beta chains were read from a single sample in a study of CD8+CD57+ T cells in acquired aplastic anemia. TCRdb fed the reads into MiXCR, producing one record per CDR3 protein. The table includes around 400,000 distinct CDR3 sequences, 55% to 75% detected once. The sample was sorted CD4+, CD8+, or CD8+CD57+ T cells (not recorded which) from PBMCs. The receptors were sampled from a human donor in good health, serving as a control. CDR3s include the opening cysteine and the closing phenylalanine or tryptophan. Fields, in order: J gene, D gene, CDR3 length, V gene, clone size, CDR3 protein, CDR3 DNA. The D gene is left open where the match is weak. For some rows the clone size is stated as once, few or many, or as a class when expanded; others skip it.

TRBJ2-7	TRBD2	15	TRBV7-2	once	CASSSGSGVPYEEYF	TGTGCCAGCAGCTCCGGGAGCGGGGTCCCCTACGAGGAGTACTTC
TRBJ2-3	TRBD1	15	TRBV25-1	NA	CASGTGGASTDTQYF	TGTGCCAGCGGGACAGGGGGGGCTAGCACAGATACGCAGTATTTT
TRBJ2-1	TRBD1	15	TRBV12-3/TRBV12-4	NA	CASNLDRHLWDEQFF	TGTGCCAGCAATTTGGACAGGCACCTGTGGGATGAGCAGTTCTTC
TRBJ1-2	NA	14	TRBV7-6	NA	CASSLGISTNTGEF	TGTGCCAGCAGCTTAGGGATCAGCACGAACACCGGGGAGTTC
TRBJ2-2	NA	16	TRBV7-8	NA	CASCCGAGANSGELFF	TGTGCCAGCTGCTGTGGCGCGGGGGCGAACTCCGGGGAGCTGTTTTTT
TRBJ1-1	TRBD1	14	TRBV5-8	many	CASSSGQTNTEAFF	TGTGCCAGCAGCTCGGGACAGACGAACACTGAAGCTTTCTTT
TRBJ2-1	NA	12	TRBV12-3/TRBV12-4	NA	CASSATGTEQFF	TGTGCCAGCAGCGCGACAGGTACTGAGCAGTTCTTC
TRBJ1-1	NA	11	TRBV6-6	many	CGTGSRTEAFF	TGTGGCACAGGGTCGCGGACTGAAGCTTTCTTT
TRBJ1-6	NA	15	TRBV5-1	NA	CASSLVPDNDSPLHF	TGCGCCAGCAGCTTGGTCCCCGACAATGATTCACCCCTCCACTTT
TRBJ2-7	TRBD2	15	TRBV7-9	NA	CASSPTFTSGGEQYF	TGTGCCAGCAGCCCGACCTTCACTAGCGGGGGCGAGCAGTACTTC
TRBJ1-1	TRBD1	15	TRBV7-8	many	CASSSRQGENTEAFF	TGTGCCAGCAGCTCAAGACAGGGAGAAAACACTGAAGCTTTCTTT
TRBJ1-5	NA	16	TRBV9	NA	CASSVASNTEAFSQHF	TGTGCCAGCAGCGTAGCATCCAACACTGAAGCTTTCTCCCAGCATTTT
TRBJ2-2	TRBD2	13	TRBV12-5	NA	CASPQRGTGELFF	TGTGCTAGTCCTCAGCGGGGGACCGGGGAGCTGTTTTTT
TRBJ1-2	NA	13	TRBV12-3/TRBV12-4	NA	CASSFNGQYGYTF	TGTGCCAGCAGTTTCAATGGGCAGTATGGCTACACCTTC
TRBJ1-2	TRBD1	13	TRBV10-2	NA	CASRFRGETGYTF	TGTGCCAGCAGGTTCAGGGGGGAGACTGGCTACACCTTC
TRBJ2-1	TRBD2	17	TRBV7-6	NA	CASSLAYASGGGDEQFF	TGTGCCAGCAGCTTAGCGTATGCTAGCGGGGGAGGGGATGAGCAGTTCTTC
TRBJ2-1	NA	15	TRBV13	many	CASSYGRLPYNEQFF	TGTGCCAGCAGCTACGGACGGCTCCCTTACAATGAGCAGTTCTTC
TRBJ2-1	TRBD1	14	TRBV20-1	few	CSAQKTTGGNEQFF	TGCAGTGCTCAGAAAACGACAGGGGGCAATGAGCAGTTCTTC
TRBJ1-6	NA	17	TRBV7-2	NA	CASSLDNEQFFGPPLHF	NA
TRBJ2-3	TRBD2	16	TRBV5-1	NA	CASSLVPSGGVDTQYF	TGCGCCAGCAGCTTGGTCCCTAGCGGGGGAGTAGATACGCAGTATTTT
TRBJ1-2	NA	13	TRBV11-1	NA	CASSLGSQGGYTF	TGTGCCAGCAGCTTAGGCTCCCAGGGTGGCTACACCTTC
TRBJ2-5	NA	15	TRBV24-1	NA	CATSVVEVGQETQYF	TGTGCCACCAGCGTGGTTGAGGTTGGCCAAGAGACCCAGTACTTC
TRBJ2-7	NA	12	TRBV20-1	NA	CSAQGRNQPQYF	TGCAGCGCTCAGGGGCGTAATCAGCCCCAGTACTTC
TRBJ1-3	NA	16	TRBV2	many	CASRDRTPLSGNTIYF	TGTGCCAGCAGGGACAGAACGCCTCTCTCTGGAAACACCATATATTTT
TRBJ1-6	TRBD1	17	TRBV6-1	NA	CASSQEPGQGSDSPLHF	TGTGCCAGCAGCCAGGAGCCGGGACAGGGGAGCGACTCACCCCTCCACTTT
TRBJ2-7	TRBD1	15	TRBV7-6	NA	CASSLGTGGLGEQYF	TGTGCCAGCAGCTTAGGGACAGGGGGCTTGGGGGAGCAGTACTTC
TRBJ2-7	TRBD1	15	TRBV7-8	NA	CASSLAGQGSYGQYF	TGCGCCAGCAGCCTGGCGGGACAGGGGTCTTACGGGCAGTACTTC
TRBJ2-5	TRBD2	17	TRBV2	many	CASRQGLAGGHQETQYF	TGTGCCAGCAGGCAGGGACTAGCGGGGGGGCACCAAGAGACCCAGTACTTC
TRBJ1-6	TRBD1	14	TRBV7-3	once	CASSSGGFASPFHF	TGTGCCAGCAGCTCAGGGGGGTTCGCTTCCCCCTTTCACTTT
TRBJ2-7	NA	12	TRBV25-1	NA	CASSDGHYEQYF	TGTGCCAGCAGTGATGGGCACTACGAGCAGTACTTC
TRBJ1-1	NA	14	TRBV20-1	NA	CSARGRESGTEAFF	TGCAGTGCTAGAGGGCGGGAATCAGGGACTGAAGCTTTCTTT
TRBJ1-4	NA	14	TRBV5-5	NA	CASSSGRRTEKLFF	TGTGCCAGCAGCTCGGGTAGGAGAACTGAAAAACTGTTTTTT
TRBJ1-6	TRBD1	15	TRBV10-3	NA	CAISSRDRNNSPPHF	TGTGCCATCAGCTCGAGGGACAGAAATAATTCCCCCCCCCACTTT
TRBJ1-2	NA	15	TRBV7-2	NA	CASSLSRSFPSGYTF	TGCGCCAGCAGCTTGTCCCGGTCATTCCCATCAGGCTACACCTTC
TRBJ1-6	NA	17	TRBV25-1	NA	CASSEYGTGTYNSPLHF	TGTGCCAGCAGTGAATATGGCACGGGGACCTATAATTCACCCCTCCACTTT
TRBJ1-6	NA	13	TRBV10-1	NA	CASSESRNSPYHF	TGCGCCAGCAGTGAGTCACGTAATTCACCCTACCACTTT
TRBJ1-5	NA	15	TRBV25-1	NA	CASSESGQMGQPQHF	TGTGCCAGCAGTGAATCCGGACAGATGGGTCAGCCCCAGCATTTT
TRBJ1-1	NA	14	TRBV9	NA	CASSFTGTSGGYIF	TGTGCCAGCAGCTTCACAGGGACTTCCGGTGGCTACATCTTT
TRBJ2-1	NA	13	TRBV9	NA	CASSEDEQGRHSF	TGTGCCAGCAGCGAAGACGAGCAGGGGAGGCACTCATTC
TRBJ2-2	NA	13	TRBV20-1	NA	CSESTGSTGELFF	TGCAGTGAAAGCACGGGGAGCACCGGGGAGCTGTTTTTT
TRBJ1-1	NA	12	TRBV12-5	NA	CASSFDPRGAFF	TGTGCCAGCAGTTTCGACCCGCGCGGAGCTTTCTTT
TRBJ2-1	NA	14	TRBV5-5	NA	CASSAGHFLNEQFF	TGTGCCAGCAGTGCGGGACACTTCCTCAATGAGCAGTTCTTC
TRBJ2-3	NA	16	TRBV19	NA	CASSPTGGPSSYTQYF	TGTGCCAGTAGCCCGACAGGCGGGCCCAGTAGCTACACCCAGTATTTT
TRBJ2-5	NA	13	TRBV12-5	NA	CATQKGFQETQYF	TGTGCTACCCAGAAGGGGTTCCAAGAGACCCAGTACTTC
TRBJ2-5	TRBD2	16	TRBV25-1	few	CASSEYSGRAGETQYF	TGTGCCAGCAGTGAATATAGCGGGAGGGCCGGAGAGACCCAGTACTTC
TRBJ1-5	NA	13	TRBV25-1	few	CASSEFGNQPQHF	TGTGCCAGCAGTGAATTCGGGAATCAGCCCCAGCATTTT
TRBJ2-5	NA	13	TRBV7-4	NA	CASSFHQQGTQYF	TGTGCCAGCAGCTTCCACCAACAGGGGACCCAGTACTTC
TRBJ2-5	TRBD1	15	TRBV20-1	NA	CSAGMTGIREETQYF	TGCAGTGCTGGTATGACAGGGATTAGGGAAGAGACCCAGTACTTC
TRBJ2-1	TRBD2	15	TRBV24-1	NA	CATSDSVAGLNTQFF	TGTGCCACCAGTGATTCGGTAGCGGGGCTCAATACGCAGTTCTTC
TRBJ2-3	TRBD2	14	TRBV6-5	few	CASSSGGRADTQYF	TGTGCCAGCTCTTCGGGGGGACGCGCAGATACGCAGTATTTT
TRBJ1-1	NA	16	TRBV20-1	many	CSARSQGMGMNTEAFF	TGCAGTGCTAGATCCCAGGGAATGGGGATGAACACTGAAGCTTTCTTT